These T cell receptor beta chains were read from a single sample in a study of cytomegalovirus exposure and HLA in healthy donors. Repertoires were generated with immunoSEQ multiplex PCR, while TCRdb's copy carries only in-frame clones and drops some. The profile shows 180,000 or so clones, roughly 73% of them singletons. Sequenced material: PBMCs. These receptors were collected from a middle-aged woman in good health and CMV-seropositive. Each CDR3 is given with its conserved first and last residue. The order of the fields is CDR3 length, V gene, clone size, D gene, J gene, CDR3 DNA, CDR3 protein. The D gene is left open where the match is weak. Clone size is shown for a subset of rows, as once, few, many or a class of expanded clone.

>14|TRBV19|-|TRBD1|TRBJ2-2
TGTGCCAGTAGCGGACAGGGATGGACCGGGGAGCTGTTTTTT
CASSGQGWTGELFF
>13|TRBV19|many|TRBD1|TRBJ2-7
TGTGCCAGTAGTACCGGGACAGAAAACGAGCAGTACTTC
CASSTGTENEQYF
>15|TRBV9|-|TRBD2|TRBJ2-3
TGTGCCAGCAGCGTAGGGTCTAGCGGGAGGGATACGCAGTATTTT
CASSVGSSGRDTQYF
>14|TRBV11-2|-|-|TRBJ2-1
TGTGCCAGCAGCTTAGATCCTCCCCCCCATGAGCAGTTCTTC
CASSLDPPPHEQFF
>16|TRBV21-1|few|-|TRBJ2-7
TGTGCCAGCAGCAAAGCGCACAGGGGCTCTCCCTACGAGCAGTACTTC
CASSKAHRGSPYEQYF
>13|TRBV15|few|-|TRBJ2-5
TGTGCCACCAGCAGTCTAATTAGAGAGACCCAGTACTTC
CATSSLIRETQYF
>15|TRBV9|once|TRBD1|TRBJ2-2
TGTGCCAGCAGCGCGTTGACAGGGCAGGTCGGGGAGCTGTTTTTT
CASSALTGQVGELFF
>13|TRBV7-9|-|-|TRBJ2-1
TGTGCCAGCAGCTTGACAGACCGATCTGAGCAGTTCTTC
CASSLTDRSEQFF
>14|TRBV4-1|-|-|TRBJ1-1
TGCGCCAGCAGCCGAGCAGGGGTGAACACTGAAGCTTTCTTT
CASSRAGVNTEAFF
>12|TRBV15|-|-|TRBJ2-1
TGTGCCACCAGAGGCGGAAACAATGAGCAGTTCTTC
CATRGGNNEQFF
>12|TRBV7-2|-|-|TRBJ2-5
TGTGCCAGCAGCCCCCGGGAGGAGACCCAGTACTTC
CASSPREETQYF
>15|TRBV5-4|few|TRBD1|TRBJ1-4
TGTGCCAGCAGCAAGGGGGGACAGGGGAATGAAAAACTGTTTTTT
CASSKGGQGNEKLFF
>15|TRBV4-3|few|-|TRBJ2-7
TGCGCCAGCAGCCAAGCCCTTGGCCCAAGCTACGAGCAGTACTTC
CASSQALGPSYEQYF
>14|TRBV11-2|few|TRBD1|TRBJ2-7
TGTGCCAGCAGCCGGCCACAGGGGGCGCGCGAGCAGTACTTC
CASSRPQGAREQYF
>15|TRBV27|-|TRBD1|TRBJ2-5
TGTGCCAGCAGTAAAGGACAGGGTCCAAGGGGGACCCAGTACTTC
CASSKGQGPRGTQYF
>16|TRBV14|once|-|TRBJ2-1
TGTGCCAGCAGCCGAAGGGGCTCCAGCTCCTACAATGAGCAGTTCTTC
CASSRRGSSSYNEQFF
>16|TRBV6-1|few|TRBD2|TRBJ2-1
TGTGCCAGCAGTGACCCCGGGACTAGCGGGAGTTATGAGCAGTTCTTC
CASSDPGTSGSYEQFF
>15|TRBV27|once|-|TRBJ2-1
TGTGCCAGCAGTTTAGAGGTTGGCTCCTACAATGAGCAGTTCTTC
CASSLEVGSYNEQFF
>13|TRBV11-2|-|TRBD1|TRBJ2-1
TGTGCCAGCAGCATTGACAGGGACGGCGAGCAGTTCTTC
CASSIDRDGEQFF
>13|TRBV6-6|-|TRBD2|TRBJ2-7
TGTGCCAGTATCCGGACTAGCGGGGACGAGCAGTACTTC
CASIRTSGDEQYF
>16|TRBV2|-|-|TRBJ2-2
TGTGCCAGCAGTGAGCTATTTTCCCCAGGTACCGGGGAGCTGTTTTTT
CASSELFSPGTGELFF
>14|TRBV10-2|-|-|TRBJ2-5
TGCGCCAGCCTCCCTGAATGGGCAGGGGAGACCCAGTACTTC
CASLPEWAGETQYF
>17|TRBV27|-|-|TRBJ1-4
TGTGCCAGCAGTTCAGTTGCAGGATTTACAACTAATGAAAAACTGTTTTTT
CASSSVAGFTTNEKLFF
>16|TRBV7-3|-|TRBD2|TRBJ2-3
TGTGCCAGCAGCCCCAATGTGGCTAGCGGGTCCGATACGCAGTATTTT
CASSPNVASGSDTQYF
>16|TRBV11-3|-|TRBD2|TRBJ2-2
TGTGCCAGCAGCTTAGATACTAGCGGGAGTGATGGGGAGCTGTTTTTT
CASSLDTSGSDGELFF
>14|TRBV6-5|-|-|TRBJ2-7
TGTGCCAGCAGTTGGCAGGGAAGGGCCTACGAGCAGTACTTC
CASSWQGRAYEQYF
>13|TRBV19|-|-|TRBJ1-1
TGTGCCAGTAGTCCTAACAGGGCCCGTGAAGCTTTCTTT
CASSPNRAREAFF
>14|TRBV19|-|-|TRBJ1-2
TGTGCCAGTACGGAAGGTACTATAAACTATGGCTACACCTTC
CASTEGTINYGYTF
>16|TRBV5-6|few|TRBD2|TRBJ2-7
TGTGCCAGCAGCCCACGGACTAGCGGGAGATCCTACGAGCAGTACTTC
CASSPRTSGRSYEQYF
>13|TRBV19|-|TRBD1|TRBJ1-4
TGTGCCAGTAGTACCAGGGGGAATGAAAAACTGTTTTTT
CASSTRGNEKLFF
>15|TRBV9|-|-|TRBJ2-3
TGTGCCAGCAGCGTAGGAGTTTCTAGCACAGATACGCAGTATTTT
CASSVGVSSTDTQYF
>16|TRBV7-2|few|TRBD1|TRBJ2-3
TGTGCCAGCAGCTTAGACGGCAGGGGGTCCACAGATACGCAGTATTTT
CASSLDGRGSTDTQYF
>15|TRBV28|-|TRBD1|TRBJ2-3
TGTGCCAGCAGCAGTCACAGGGGTATCTCAGATACGCAGTATTTT
CASSSHRGISDTQYF
>15|TRBV28|-|TRBD2|TRBJ2-7
TGTGCCAGCAGTTTAAGACTAGCGGGACACTACGAGCAGTACTTC
CASSLRLAGHYEQYF
>17|TRBV9|few|TRBD2|TRBJ2-5
TGTGCCAGCAGCGTAGGCGGGACTAGCCCATCCCAAGAGACCCAGTACTTC
CASSVGGTSPSQETQYF
>14|TRBV7-7|few|-|TRBJ2-5
TGTGCTAGCAGCCCACAGGGGAGGCAAGAGACCCAGTACTTC
CASSPQGRQETQYF
>13|TRBV6-5|-|-|TRBJ1-4
TGCGCCAGCAGATTTCGGACAGCTGAAAAACTGTTTTTT
CASRFRTAEKLFF
>17|TRBV19|-|-|TRBJ1-4
TGTGCCAGTAGTGGCATCTTCACAGGGACCACTAATGAAAAACTGTTTTTT
CASSGIFTGTTNEKLFF
>17|TRBV2|-|TRBD2|TRBJ2-7
TGTGCCAGCAGGGCCCGGACTAGCCCTAGTAACTCCTACGAGCAGTACTTC
CASRARTSPSNSYEQYF
>16|TRBV6-5|once|-|TRBJ2-1
TGTGCCAGCAGTTACTCCCATGCGGGACTTTACAATGAGCAGTTCTTC
CASSYSHAGLYNEQFF